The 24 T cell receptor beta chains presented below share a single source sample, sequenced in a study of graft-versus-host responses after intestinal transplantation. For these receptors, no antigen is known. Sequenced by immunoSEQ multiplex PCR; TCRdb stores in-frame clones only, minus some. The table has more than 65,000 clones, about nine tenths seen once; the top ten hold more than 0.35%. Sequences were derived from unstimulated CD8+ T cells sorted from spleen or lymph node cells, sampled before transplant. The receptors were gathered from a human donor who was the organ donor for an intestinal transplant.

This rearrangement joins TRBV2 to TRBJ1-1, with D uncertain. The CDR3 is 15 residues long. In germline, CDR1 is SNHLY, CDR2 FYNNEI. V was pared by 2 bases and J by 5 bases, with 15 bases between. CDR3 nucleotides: TGTGCCAGCAGTGAACATTTTCAGGTACCGACTGAAGCTTTCTTT. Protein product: CASSEHFQVPTEAFF.

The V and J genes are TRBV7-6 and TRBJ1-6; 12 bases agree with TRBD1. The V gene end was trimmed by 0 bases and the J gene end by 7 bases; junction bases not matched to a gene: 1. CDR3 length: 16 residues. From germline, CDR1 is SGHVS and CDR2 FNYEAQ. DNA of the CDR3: TGTGCCAGCAGCTTAGCGGGACAGGGGGCAAATTCACCCCTCCACTTT. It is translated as CASSLAGQGANSPLHF.

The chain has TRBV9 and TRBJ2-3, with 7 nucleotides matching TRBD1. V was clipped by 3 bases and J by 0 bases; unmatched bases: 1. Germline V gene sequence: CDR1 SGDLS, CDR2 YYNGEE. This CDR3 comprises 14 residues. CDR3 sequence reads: CASSATGSTDTQYF. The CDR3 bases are TGTGCCAGCAGCGCGACAGGGAGCACAGATACGCAGTATTTT. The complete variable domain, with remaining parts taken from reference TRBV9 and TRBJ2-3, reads DSGVTQTPKHLITATGQRVTLRCSPRSGDLSVYWYQQSLDQGLQFLIQYYNGEERAKGNILERFSAQQFPDLHSELNLSSLELGDSALYFCASSATGSTDTQYFGPGTRLTVL.

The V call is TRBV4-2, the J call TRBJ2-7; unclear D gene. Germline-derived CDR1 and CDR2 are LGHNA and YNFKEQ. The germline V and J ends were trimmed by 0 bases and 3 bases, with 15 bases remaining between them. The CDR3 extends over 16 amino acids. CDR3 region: CASSQDSQRLLYEQYF. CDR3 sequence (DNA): TGTGCCAGCAGCCAAGATTCCCAGCGCCTCCTCTACGAGCAGTACTTC.

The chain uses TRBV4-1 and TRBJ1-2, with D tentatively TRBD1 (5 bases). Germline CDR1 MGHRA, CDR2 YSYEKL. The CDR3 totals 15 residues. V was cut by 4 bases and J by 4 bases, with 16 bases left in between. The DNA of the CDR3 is TGCGCCAGCAGCCTCGCGGATAGGGGAAGCTATGGCTACACCTTC. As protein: CASSLADRGSYGYTF.

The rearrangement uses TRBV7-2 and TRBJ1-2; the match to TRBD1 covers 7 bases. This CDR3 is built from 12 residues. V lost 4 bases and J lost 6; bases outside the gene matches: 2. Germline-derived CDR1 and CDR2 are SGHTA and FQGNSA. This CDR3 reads CASSYTGDGYTF. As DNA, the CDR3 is TGTGCCAGCAGCTACACAGGGGATGGCTACACCTTC.

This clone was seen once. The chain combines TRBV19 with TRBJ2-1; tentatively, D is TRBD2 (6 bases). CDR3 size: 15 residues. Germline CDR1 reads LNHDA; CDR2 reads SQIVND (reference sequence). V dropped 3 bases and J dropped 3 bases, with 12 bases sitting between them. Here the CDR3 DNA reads TGTGCCAGTAGTATTGATAGCGGTAACTACAATGAGCAGTTCTTC. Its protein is CASSIDSGNYNEQFF.

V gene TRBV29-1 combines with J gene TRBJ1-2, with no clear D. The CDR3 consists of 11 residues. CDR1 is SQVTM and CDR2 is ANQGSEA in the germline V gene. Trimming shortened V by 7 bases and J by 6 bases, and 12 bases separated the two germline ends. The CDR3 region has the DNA TGCAGCGCGTCAGATGAAAATGGCTACACCTTC. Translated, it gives CSASDENGYTF.

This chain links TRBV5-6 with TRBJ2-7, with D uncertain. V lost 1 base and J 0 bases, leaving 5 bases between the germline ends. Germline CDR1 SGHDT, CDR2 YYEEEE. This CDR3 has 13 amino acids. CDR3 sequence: CASSLINSYEQYF. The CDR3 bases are TGTGCCAGCAGCTTGATCAACTCCTACGAGCAGTACTTC.

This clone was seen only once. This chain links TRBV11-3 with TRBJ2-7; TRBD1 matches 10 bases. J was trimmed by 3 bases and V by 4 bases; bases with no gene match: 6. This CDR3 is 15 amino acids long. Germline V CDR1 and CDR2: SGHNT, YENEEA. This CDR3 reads CASSSSGTGVYEQYF. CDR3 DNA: TGTGCCAGCAGCTCGTCCGGGACAGGGGTCTACGAGCAGTACTTC.

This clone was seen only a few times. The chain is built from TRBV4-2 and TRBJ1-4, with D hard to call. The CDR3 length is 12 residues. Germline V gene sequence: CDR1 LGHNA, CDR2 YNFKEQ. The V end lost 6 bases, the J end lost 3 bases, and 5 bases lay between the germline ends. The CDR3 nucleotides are TGTGCCAGCAGTCCGTCTAATGAAAAACTGTTTTTT. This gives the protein CASSPSNEKLFF.

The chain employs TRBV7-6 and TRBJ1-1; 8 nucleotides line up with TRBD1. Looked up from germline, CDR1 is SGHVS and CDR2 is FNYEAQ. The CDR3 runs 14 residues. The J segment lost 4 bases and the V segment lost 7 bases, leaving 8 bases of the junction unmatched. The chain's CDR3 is CASTLDREGTEAFF. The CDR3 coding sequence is TGTGCCAGCACCCTGGACAGGGAGGGCACTGAAGCTTTCTTT.

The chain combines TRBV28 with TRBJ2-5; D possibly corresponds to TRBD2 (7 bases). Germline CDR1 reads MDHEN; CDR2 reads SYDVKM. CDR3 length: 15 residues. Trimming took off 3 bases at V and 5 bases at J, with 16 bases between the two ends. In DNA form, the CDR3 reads TGTGCCAGCAGTTTGGCCGGGGGGCCAGAGGAGACCCAGTACTTC. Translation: CASSLAGGPEETQYF.

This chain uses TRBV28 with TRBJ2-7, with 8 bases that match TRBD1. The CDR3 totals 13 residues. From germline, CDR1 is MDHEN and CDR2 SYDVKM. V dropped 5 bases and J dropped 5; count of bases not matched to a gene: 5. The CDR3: CASSGGQGHEQYF. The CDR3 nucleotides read TGTGCCAGCAGTGGTGGACAGGGCCACGAGCAGTACTTC.

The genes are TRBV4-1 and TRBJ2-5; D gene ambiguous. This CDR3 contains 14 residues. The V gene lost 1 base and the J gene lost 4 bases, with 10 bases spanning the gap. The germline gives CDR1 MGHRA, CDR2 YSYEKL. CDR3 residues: CASSQGSGVETQYF. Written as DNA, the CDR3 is TGCGCCAGCAGCCAAGGATCAGGTGTAGAGACCCAGTACTTC.

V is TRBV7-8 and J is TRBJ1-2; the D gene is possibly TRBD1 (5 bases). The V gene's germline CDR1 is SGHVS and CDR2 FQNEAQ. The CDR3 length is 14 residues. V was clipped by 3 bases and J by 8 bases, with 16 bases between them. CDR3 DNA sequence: TGTGCCAGCAGCTTCGCAGGGAACGTCGTAGGCTACACCTTC. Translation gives CASSFAGNVVGYTF.

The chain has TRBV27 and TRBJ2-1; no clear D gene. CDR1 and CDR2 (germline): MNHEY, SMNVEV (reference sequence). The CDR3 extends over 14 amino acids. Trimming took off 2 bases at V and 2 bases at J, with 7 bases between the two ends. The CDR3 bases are TGTGCCAGCAGTTTACGCGGCGCCTACAATGAGCAGTTCTTC. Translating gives CASSLRGAYNEQFF.

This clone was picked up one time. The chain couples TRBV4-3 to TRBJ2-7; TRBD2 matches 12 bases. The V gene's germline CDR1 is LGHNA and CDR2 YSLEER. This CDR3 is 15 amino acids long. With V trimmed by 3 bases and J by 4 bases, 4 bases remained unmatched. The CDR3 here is CASSHTGTSGYEQYF. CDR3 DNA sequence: TGCGCCAGCAGCCATACCGGGACTAGCGGGTACGAGCAGTACTTC.

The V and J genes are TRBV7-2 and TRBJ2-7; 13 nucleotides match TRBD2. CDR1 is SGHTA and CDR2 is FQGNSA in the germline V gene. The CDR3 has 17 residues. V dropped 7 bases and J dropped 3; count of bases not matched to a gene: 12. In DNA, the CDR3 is TGTGCCAGCATCCAACCGGGACTAGCGGGGATGGGCTACGAGCAGTACTTC. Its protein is CASIQPGLAGMGYEQYF.

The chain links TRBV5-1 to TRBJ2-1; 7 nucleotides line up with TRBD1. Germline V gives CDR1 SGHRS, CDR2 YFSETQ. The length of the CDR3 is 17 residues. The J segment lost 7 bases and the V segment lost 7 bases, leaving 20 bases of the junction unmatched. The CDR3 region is CASGVDNQGDSWNEQFF. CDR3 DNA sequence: TGCGCCAGCGGGGTAGATAATCAGGGGGATTCTTGGAATGAGCAGTTCTTC.

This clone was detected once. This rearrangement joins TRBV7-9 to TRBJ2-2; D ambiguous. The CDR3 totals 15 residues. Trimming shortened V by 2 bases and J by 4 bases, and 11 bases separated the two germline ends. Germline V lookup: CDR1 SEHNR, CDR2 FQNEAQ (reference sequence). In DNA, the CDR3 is TGTGCCAGCAGCTTAAGGAGTCGTGGCACCGGGGAGCTGTTTTTT. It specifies CASSLRSRGTGELFF.

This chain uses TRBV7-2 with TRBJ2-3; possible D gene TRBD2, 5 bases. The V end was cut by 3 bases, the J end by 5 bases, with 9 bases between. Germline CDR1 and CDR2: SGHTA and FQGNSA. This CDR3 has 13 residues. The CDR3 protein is CASSFMGRDTQYF. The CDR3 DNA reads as TGTGCCAGCAGCTTCATGGGGAGAGATACGCAGTATTTT.

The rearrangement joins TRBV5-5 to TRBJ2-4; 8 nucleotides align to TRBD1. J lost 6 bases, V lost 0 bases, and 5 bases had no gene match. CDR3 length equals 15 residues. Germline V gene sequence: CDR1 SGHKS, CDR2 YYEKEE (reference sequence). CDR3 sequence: CASSLGDRGVNIQYF. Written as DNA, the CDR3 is TGTGCCAGCAGCTTGGGTGACAGGGGAGTAAACATTCAGTACTTC.

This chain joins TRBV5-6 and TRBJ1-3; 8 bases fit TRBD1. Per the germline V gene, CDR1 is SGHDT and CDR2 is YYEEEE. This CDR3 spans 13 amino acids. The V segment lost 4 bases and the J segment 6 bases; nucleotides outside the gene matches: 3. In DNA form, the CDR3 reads TGTGCCAGCAGCCCAGGGGGCCAAAACACCATATATTTT. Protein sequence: CASSPGGQNTIYF.